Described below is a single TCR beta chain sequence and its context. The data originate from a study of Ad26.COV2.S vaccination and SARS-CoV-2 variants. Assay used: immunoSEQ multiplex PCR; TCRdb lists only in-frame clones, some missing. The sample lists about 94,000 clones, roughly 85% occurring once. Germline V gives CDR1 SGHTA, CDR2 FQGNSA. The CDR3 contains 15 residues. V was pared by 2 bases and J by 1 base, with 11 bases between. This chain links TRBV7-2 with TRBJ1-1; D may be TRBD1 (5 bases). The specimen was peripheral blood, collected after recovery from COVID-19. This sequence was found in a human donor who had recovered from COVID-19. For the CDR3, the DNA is TGTGCCAGCAGCTTATCCTCAGGGAGGAACACTGAAGCTTTCTTT. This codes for CASSLSSGRNTEAFF.